Listed below are T cell receptor beta chains from one sample, sequenced in a study of CD8 T cells in Susac syndrome. TCRdb re-analysed the immunoSEQ multiplex PCR reads in MiXCR, keeping a single row per CDR3 protein. The table records around 180,000 distinct CDR3 sequences, approximately 94% of them present only once. Sequencing was performed on CD4+ T cells from PBMCs. Receptor source: a human donor with Susac syndrome. The CDR3 runs from the conserved cysteine through the conserved F or W. The order of the fields is clone size, J gene, V gene, CDR3 protein. Some rows have no size entry. The others give once, few or many, or a class for an expanded clone.

clone size: NA; J gene: TRBJ2-7; V gene: TRBV29-1; CDR3 protein: CSVEEPSYEQYF
clone size: NA; J gene: TRBJ2-3; V gene: TRBV7-2; CDR3 protein: CASSLVGRGGTDTQYF
clone size: NA; J gene: TRBJ2-5; V gene: TRBV10-3; CDR3 protein: CAPERPGGHKETQYF
clone size: NA; J gene: TRBJ2-7; V gene: TRBV15; CDR3 protein: CATSRENRGQEQYF
clone size: NA; J gene: TRBJ2-7; V gene: TRBV7-2; CDR3 protein: CASSLGQSHSYEQYF
clone size: NA; J gene: TRBJ2-5; V gene: TRBV29-1; CDR3 protein: CSVAGTARETQYF
clone size: NA; J gene: TRBJ2-3; V gene: TRBV12-3/TRBV12-4; CDR3 protein: CASSLGLAGGPDTQYF
clone size: NA; J gene: TRBJ1-3; V gene: TRBV7-8; CDR3 protein: CASSLDRINTIYF
clone size: NA; J gene: TRBJ2-3; V gene: TRBV4-1; CDR3 protein: CASSPRTSGGAGYTDTQYF
clone size: NA; J gene: TRBJ2-4; V gene: TRBV5-6; CDR3 protein: CASSLVSVAKNIQYF
clone size: once; J gene: TRBJ1-4; V gene: TRBV10-2; CDR3 protein: CASRNSAAKDEKLFF
clone size: NA; J gene: TRBJ1-4; V gene: TRBV20-1; CDR3 protein: CSASRQGVGEKLFF
clone size: NA; J gene: TRBJ2-5; V gene: TRBV4-2; CDR3 protein: CASSQEMTSGRARGETQYF
clone size: NA; J gene: TRBJ2-5; V gene: TRBV4-2; CDR3 protein: CASSAYRGYQETQYF
clone size: NA; J gene: TRBJ2-5; V gene: TRBV20-1; CDR3 protein: CSPYSSAGETQYF
clone size: NA; J gene: TRBJ2-3; V gene: TRBV7-9; CDR3 protein: CASSLGPGEPTDTQYF
clone size: NA; J gene: TRBJ2-3; V gene: TRBV7-8; CDR3 protein: CASSLQGVMPTQYF
clone size: NA; J gene: TRBJ2-1; V gene: TRBV30; CDR3 protein: CAWNLLAGGYNEQFF
clone size: NA; J gene: TRBJ2-7; V gene: TRBV20-1; CDR3 protein: CSARAGTTYEQYF
clone size: NA; J gene: TRBJ2-7; V gene: TRBV5-1; CDR3 protein: CASSLSGPGYEQYF
clone size: NA; J gene: TRBJ1-1; V gene: TRBV5-4; CDR3 protein: CASSPGTGHTEAFF
clone size: NA; J gene: TRBJ2-7; V gene: TRBV5-1; CDR3 protein: CASSRGQGGEQYF
clone size: NA; J gene: TRBJ1-5; V gene: TRBV5-6; CDR3 protein: CASSQRGRGVKQPQHF
clone size: NA; J gene: TRBJ1-2; V gene: TRBV11-2; CDR3 protein: CASSFTGFGYTF